The 15 T cell receptor beta chains below all came from one sample that was sequenced in a study of OX40 agonist ivuxolimab in advanced cancers. Using immunoSEQ multiplex PCR, the repertoire was profiled, and TCRdb retains in-frame clones only, with some absent. The table lists some 75,000 clones, 88% of them singletons. The sample here was CD4+ or CD8+ T cells sorted from blood, taken in a trial of the OX40 agonist ivuxolimab. The source is an adult with an advanced solid tumor such as melanoma, head and neck, liver or kidney cancer.

This chain links TRBV29-1 with TRBJ2-3; the match to TRBD2 covers 8 bases. V gave up 7 bases and J gave up 6 bases; unmatched junction bases: 6. Germline V lookup: CDR1 SQVTM, CDR2 ANQGSEA. This CDR3 is 12 amino acids long. DNA for the CDR3: TGCAGCGGGGGACTAGGGATTGATACGCAGTATTTT. This codes for CSGGLGIDTQYF.

V and J are TRBV5-4 and TRBJ2-3, with TRBD2 matching over 13 bases. The trim removed 2 bases at V and 4 bases at J, leaving 7 bases unmatched. CDR1 and CDR2 from the germline V gene are SGHNT and YYREEE (reference sequence). The CDR3 length is 17 residues. As DNA, the CDR3 is TGTGCCAGCAGCTTTACTAGCGGGGGGGCCCGCCCAGATACGCAGTATTTT. Amino acids: CASSFTSGGARPDTQYF.

The chain uses TRBV5-4 and TRBJ2-5; 7 bases align to TRBD2. This CDR3 spans 16 amino acids. With V trimmed by 0 bases and J by 2 bases, 7 bases remained unmatched. CDR1 and CDR2 from the germline V gene are SGHNT and YYREEE (reference sequence). The CDR3 region has the DNA TGTGCCAGCAGCTTGGTAAGCGGGACCGGGCAAGAGACCCAGTACTTC. It translates to CASSLVSGTGQETQYF.

This clone has only a few counts. V is TRBV5-1 and J is TRBJ1-1; TRBD1 matches 8 bases. Germline CDR1 reads SGHRS; CDR2 reads YFSETQ. V lost 4 bases to trimming and J lost 1 base; unmatched junction nucleotides: 9. CDR3 size: 16 residues. Here the CDR3 reads CASSTGQGIANTEAFF. As DNA, the CDR3 is TGCGCCAGCAGCACCGGACAGGGTATTGCGAACACTGAAGCTTTCTTT.

The CDR3 bases are TGTGCCAGTAGTATAGATATGGGGGCTAATGAAAAACTGTTTTTT. This sequence encodes CASSIDMGANEKLFF. The chain joins TRBV19 to TRBJ1-4, with D possibly matching TRBD1 (5 bases). Germline V gives CDR1 LNHDA, CDR2 SQIVND (reference sequence). Trimming took off 0 bases at V and 3 bases at J, with 8 bases between the two ends. The CDR3 runs to 15 residues.

The chain combines TRBV6-6 with TRBJ1-4; D gene uncertain. In germline, CDR1 is MNHNY, CDR2 SVGAGI (reference sequence). The CDR3 is 14 residues long. V was pared by 5 bases and J by 6 bases, with 13 bases between. As DNA, the CDR3 is TGTGCCAGCAGTGCCTCTAGGGTTGATGAAAAACTGTTTTTT. Protein sequence: CASSASRVDEKLFF.

Note on this clone: One end of the junction varies from germline; a read error may be responsible. The V and J genes are TRBV7-9 and TRBJ2-1, with D possibly TRBD1 on 6 matching bases. The CDR3 has 11 amino acids. CDR1 is SEHNR and CDR2 is FQNEAQ in the germline V gene (reference sequence). Written as DNA, the CDR3 is TGTGCCAGCAGCGACCCCCCAAGGGGGATCTTC. Encoded protein: CASSDPPRGIF.

The DNA for the CDR3 is TGTGCCAGCAGTTACTTGGGGACGGTTTCCTACGAGCAGTACTTC. It codes for CASSYLGTVSYEQYF. The chain joins TRBV6-5 to TRBJ2-7, with D perhaps being TRBD1 or TRBD2 (5 bases each). Per germline, CDR1 MNHEY and CDR2 SVGAGI. Trimming took 1 base from V and 1 from J, leaving 11 bases between them. There are 15 residues in the CDR3.

V is TRBV11-3 and J is TRBJ2-5, with 9 bases fitting TRBD1. The CDR3 loop spans 13 amino acids. Germline-derived CDR1 and CDR2 are SGHNT and YENEEA. Trimming cost V 5 bases and J 6 bases; bases outside gene matches: 4. The CDR3 DNA reads as TGTGCCAGCAGCCCCGGACAGGGGCAGACCCAGTACTTC. Amino acid sequence: CASSPGQGQTQYF.

The chain links TRBV6-4 to TRBJ2-1; D is unclear. CDR1 and CDR2 from the germline V gene are MRHNA and SNTAGT. Trimming stripped 0 bases from V and 6 bases from J, with 12 bases between. CDR3 size: 15 residues. The CDR3 DNA reads TGTGCCAGCAGTGACTCGGGCGTTCTGGTCAATGAGCAGTTCTTC. It is translated as CASSDSGVLVNEQFF.

This clone was observed a single time. The V call is TRBV7-9, the J call TRBJ2-3; perhaps D is TRBD1 or TRBD2 (5 bases each). The V gene lost 1 base and the J gene lost 4 bases, with 12 bases spanning the gap. This CDR3 comprises 15 residues. Germline CDR1 SEHNR, CDR2 FQNEAQ (reference sequence). CDR3 DNA sequence: TGTGCCAGCAGCTTAGAGGCAGGGAGACCAGATACGCAGTATTTT. As protein: CASSLEAGRPDTQYF.

This clone was observed once. This sequence joins TRBV6-6 and TRBJ2-1; TRBD1 or TRBD2 may be the D gene (5 bases each). With 8 bases removed from V and 5 bases from J, the gap between germline ends came to 16 bases. The germline gives CDR1 MNHNY, CDR2 SVGAGI (reference sequence). The CDR3 extends over 14 amino acids. The CDR3 region has the DNA TGTGCCAGCCGCAAACAGGACTCAAACAATGAGCAGTTCTTC. It encodes CASRKQDSNNEQFF.

The chain links TRBV27 to TRBJ2-1; D is perhaps TRBD2 (6 bases). Trimming removed 4 bases at V and 15 bases at J, with 19 bases between. CDR1 MNHEY and CDR2 SMNVEV come from the germline V gene (reference sequence). The CDR3 runs 13 residues. The CDR3 here is CASSSDRRGARFF. As DNA, the CDR3 is TGTGCCAGCAGTTCGGACCGGCGGGGAGCGCGGTTCTTC.

The genes are TRBV10-3 and TRBJ2-3, with 9 bases aligning to TRBD2. With V trimmed by 2 bases and J by 1 base, 10 bases remained unmatched. The CDR3 contains 18 residues. Germline assignment: CDR1 ENHRY and CDR2 SYGVKD. The chain's CDR3 is CAISEALLAGARTDTQYF. CDR3 DNA sequence: TGTGCCATCAGTGAGGCGTTATTAGCGGGGGCCCGCACAGATACGCAGTATTTT.

This clone appeared a few times. This rearrangement joins TRBV5-4 to TRBJ2-3; TRBD2 might be the D (7 bases). The CDR3 consists of 16 residues. The germline V gene has CDR1 SGHNT and CDR2 YYREEE (reference sequence). Trimming took 4 bases from V and 3 from J, leaving 18 bases between them. The CDR3 sequence is CASSVGGGEWTDTQYF. CDR3 in DNA: TGTGCCAGCAGCGTTGGCGGGGGCGAGTGGACAGATACGCAGTATTTT.